A single sample gave rise to the 19 T cell receptor beta chains below, sequenced in a study of beta chain features in type 1 diabetes. Reverse transcribing all isolated RNA meant expressed TCRB transcripts were sequenced. Only in-frame clones appear in the TCRdb table, and some are missing; sequencing was by immunoSEQ multiplex PCR. The repertoire holds 450,000 to 600,000 clones, with over 25% as singletons. Sample: naive CD4+ T cells from blood. The receptors here all came from a man younger than 35 in good health.

The V gene is TRBV7-6, the J gene TRBJ1-2; D might be TRBD1 (5 bases). CDR1 is SGHVS, CDR2 FNYEAQ, per germline. This CDR3 region has 14 residues. The CDR3 region has the DNA TGTGCGATAAACGAGGGGTTCCCAAACTATGGCTACACCTTC. Translation gives CAINEGFPNYGYTF.

This clone occurred once. This rearrangement joins TRBV30 to TRBJ2-7; no clear D. The CDR3 length is 11 residues. CDR1 is GTSNPN, CDR2 SVGIG, per germline (reference sequence). V lost 4 bases to trimming and J lost 9 bases, with 13 bases between them. The DNA of the CDR3 is TGTGCCTGGAAGGGTAGGGCCGGGCAGTACTTC. Translating gives CAWKGRAGQYF. Supplemented by reference TRBV30 and TRBJ2-7, the full variable domain reads SQTIHQWPATLVQPVGSPLSLECTVEGTSNPNLYWYRQAAGRGLQLLFYSVGIGQISSEVPQNLSASRPQDRQFILSSKKLLLSDSGFYLCAWKGRAGQYFGPGTRLTVT.

The chain couples TRBV28 to TRBJ2-7; D gene unclear. CDR1 MDHEN and CDR2 SYDVKM come from the germline V gene. Deletions cut 6 bases from V and 0 bases from J, with 15 bases between. The CDR3 extends over 15 amino acids. CDR3 sequence: CASSPGVGSSYEQYF. CDR3 sequence (DNA): TGTGCCAGCAGCCCGGGTGTGGGAAGCTCCTACGAGCAGTACTTC.

V usage is TRBV19 and J usage is TRBJ2-1; 11 bases agree with TRBD2. CDR1 is LNHDA and CDR2 is SQIVND in the germline V gene (reference sequence). With 5 bases clipped from V and 7 bases from J, the junction kept 13 bases outside the gene matches. The CDR3 runs to 17 residues. For the CDR3, the DNA is TGTGCCAGTAGTCCTTCCCTCACTAGCGGGAGTGGGAATGAGCAGTTCTTC. Its translation: CASSPSLTSGSGNEQFF. Full variable domain (outside the CDR3, taken from reference TRBV19 and TRBJ2-1): DGGITQSPKYLFRKEGQNVTLSCEQNLNHDAMYWYRQDPGQGLRLIYYSQIVNDFQKGDIAEGYSVSREKKESFPLTVTSAQKNPTAFYLCASSPSLTSGSGNEQFFGPGTRLTVL.

The chain joins TRBV5-4 to TRBJ2-7; the match to TRBD1 covers 10 bases. The ends lost 3 bases at V and 4 bases at J; junction bases unmatched: 7. The length of the CDR3 is 15 residues. Germline V gene data show CDR1 as SGHNT and CDR2 as YYREEE (reference sequence). The CDR3 DNA follows: TGTGCCAGCAGCTCCCGGGACAGGGGAAGGTACGAGCAGTACTTC. Translation: CASSSRDRGRYEQYF.

The chain recombines TRBV30 with TRBJ1-2; 8 bases agree with TRBD1. The CDR3 consists of 14 residues. Trimming at V came to 3 bases and at J to 8 bases, leaving 11 bases not matched to a gene. Germline CDR1 reads GTSNPN; CDR2 reads SVGIG (reference sequence). CDR3 sequence reads: CAWREAGGTRGYTF. CDR3 coding DNA: TGTGCCTGGAGGGAGGCAGGGGGCACGCGGGGCTACACCTTC.

This clone occurred a few times. This chain uses TRBV11-2 with TRBJ2-1; TRBD2 matches at 9 bases. Germline V lookup: CDR1 SGHAT, CDR2 FQNNGV. The CDR3 has 15 amino acids. V dropped 3 bases and J dropped 3; count of bases not matched to a gene: 3. CDR3 loop: CASSFGLALYNEQFF. In DNA form, the CDR3 reads TGTGCCAGCAGCTTTGGACTAGCGCTCTACAATGAGCAGTTCTTC.

J is TRBJ2-1 and V is TRBV29-1; TRBD2 matches 7 bases. The CDR3 contains 14 residues. V shed 7 bases and J 8 bases; nucleotides not matched to a gene: 14. CDR1 is SQVTM, CDR2 ANQGSEA, per germline. Here the CDR3 DNA reads TGCAGCGCCGCGACCCGCGGGAGTGCAGATGAGCAGTTCTTC. Translating it yields CSAATRGSADEQFF.

This chain connects TRBV19 to TRBJ2-3; TRBD1 matches at 9 bases. The germline V gene encodes CDR1 LNHDA and CDR2 SQIVND (reference sequence). This CDR3 is 14 amino acids long. V lost 4 bases, J lost 5 bases, and 4 bases stayed unmatched. CDR3 in DNA: TGTGCCAGTAGTACCACAGGGGGCGTAGATACGCAGTATTTT. This gives the protein CASSTTGGVDTQYF.

The chain links TRBV18 to TRBJ2-5, with D tentatively TRBD1 (6 bases). The CDR3 is made up of 15 amino acids. In germline, CDR1 is KGHSH, CDR2 LQKENI. Trimming left V 3 bases short and J 5 bases short, with 16 bases between. The CDR3 loop is CASSPRAGAWETQYF. The CDR3 region has the DNA TGTGCCAGCTCACCTCGGGCAGGGGCCTGGGAGACCCAGTACTTC.

The chain has TRBV27 and TRBJ1-2; D perhaps matches TRBD1 (5 bases). Trimming took off 5 bases at V and 0 bases at J, with 13 bases between the two ends. This CDR3 region has 15 residues. Germline assignment: CDR1 MNHEY and CDR2 SMNVEV (reference sequence). The CDR3 DNA reads as TGTGCCAGCAGTCTCTGGGGGGAGTCTAACTATGGCTACACCTTC. This gives the protein CASSLWGESNYGYTF.

The V gene is TRBV5-1, the J gene TRBJ2-3; 7 bases match TRBD2. The V and J ends lost 0 bases and 0 bases, in that order; junction bases with no gene match: 7. The CDR3 totals 17 residues. Germline loops: CDR1 SGHRS, CDR2 YFSETQ. The CDR3 sequence is CASSLGGRASSTDTQYF. CDR3 coding DNA: TGCGCCAGCAGCTTGGGCGGGAGAGCCTCCAGCACAGATACGCAGTATTTT. The full variable domain, rest sourced from reference TRBV5-1 and TRBJ2-3, is KAGVTQTPRYLIKTRGQQVTLSCSPISGHRSVSWYQQTPGQGLQFLFEYFSETQRNKGNFPGRFSGRQFSNSRSEMNVSTLELGDSALYLCASSLGGRASSTDTQYFGPGTRLTVL.

This clone was seen a handful of times. This sequence joins TRBV18 and TRBJ2-4, with TRBD2 identical over 8 bases. V was pared by 3 bases and J by 4 bases, with 2 bases of the junction left unmatched. CDR1 and CDR2 (germline): KGHSH, LQKENI. This CDR3 is 14 amino acids long. The CDR3 sequence: CASSPGLEKNIQYF. The CDR3 DNA sequence: TGTGCCAGCTCACCGGGACTAGAAAAAAACATTCAGTACTTC.

The table lists this clone with a few counts. V gene TRBV6-6 combines with J gene TRBJ2-4, with D possibly called TRBD1 or TRBD2 (5 bases each). The CDR3 is 13 amino acids. Germline values: CDR1 MNHNY, CDR2 SVGAGI (reference sequence). V shed 5 bases and J shed 8 bases, with 13 bases lying between them. This chain's CDR3 is CASSGTLTDIQYF. CDR3 sequence (DNA): TGTGCCAGCAGTGGGACCCTCACGGACATTCAGTACTTC.

The sample holds a few counts of this clone. This sequence joins TRBV4-1 and TRBJ2-7; TRBD1 aligns across 9 bases. V gave up 0 bases and J gave up 2 bases; unmatched junction bases: 5. The germline V gene has CDR1 MGHRA and CDR2 YSYEKL. The CDR3 has 16 amino acids. The CDR3 bases are TGCGCCAGCAGCCAAGATCGGACAGGGGCGGCCTACGAGCAGTACTTC. Amino acid sequence: CASSQDRTGAAYEQYF.

This rearrangement joins TRBV28 to TRBJ2-1; D call uncertain. The germline CDR1 and CDR2 sequences are MDHEN and SYDVKM. CDR3 length: 14 amino acids. V lost 6 bases, J lost 8 bases, and 17 bases lay in between. The CDR3 here is CASRGGPRSDEQFF. In nucleotides, the CDR3 is TGTGCCAGCAGGGGCGGCCCACGTTCGGATGAGCAGTTCTTC.

The CDR3: CASSRELAGVENEQFF. The CDR3, as DNA: TGTGCCAGCAGTCGGGAACTAGCGGGAGTGGAGAATGAGCAGTTCTTC. The rearrangement uses TRBV7-2 and TRBJ2-1; 11 positions agree with TRBD2. The CDR3 covers 16 residues. Germline V gives CDR1 SGHTA, CDR2 FQGNSA. The trim removed 6 bases at V and 7 bases at J, leaving 11 bases unmatched.

The chain uses TRBV5-4 and TRBJ2-5; 9 positions agree with TRBD2. Trimming took 3 bases from V and 2 from J; bases not matched to a gene: 8. The germline gives CDR1 SGHNT, CDR2 YYREEE (reference sequence). This CDR3 region has 16 residues. This CDR3 reads CASSSLQTSGQETQYF. Here the CDR3 DNA reads TGTGCCAGCAGCTCGCTTCAGACTAGCGGACAAGAGACCCAGTACTTC. Filled out from reference TRBV5-4 and TRBJ2-5, the complete variable domain reads ETGVTQSPTHLIKTRGQQVTLRCSSQSGHNTVSWYQQALGQGPQFIFQYYREEENGRGNFPPRFSGLQFPNYSSELNVNALELDDSALYLCASSSLQTSGQETQYFGPGTRLLVL.

Comment on this clone: One end of the junction fails to match germline, which may point to a read error. The chain carries TRBV7-2 and TRBJ1-1; D remains ambiguous. In germline, CDR1 is SGHTA, CDR2 FQGNSA. The CDR3 is made up of 12 amino acids. The CDR3 coding sequence is TGTGCCAGCAGCTTATGGGTAGGGAGATCGGCCTTT. Amino acids: CASSLWVGRSAF.